This TCR beta chain was identified in a study of identical twins. This clonotype has ten or more counts. V shed 5 bases and J shed 2 bases, with 14 bases lying between them. This CDR3 contains 15 residues. CDR1 and CDR2 from the germline V gene are SGHVS and FNYEAQ. TCRdb fed the 5' RACE reads into MiXCR, producing one record per CDR3 protein. The sample shows roughly 280,000 distinct CDR3 sequences, roughly 10% of them seen only once. These data were also reused for a study on yellow fever vaccine responses in identical twins.

The chain is built from TRBV7-6 and TRBJ2-3; possibly TRBD1 for D (6 bases). The sample comprised CD8+ T cells sorted from blood. This sequence originates from a woman between 18 and 29 years old in good health. CDR3 bases: TGTGCCAGCAGCGTGGGACACGCTCTCACAGATACGCAGTATTTT. Its translation is CASSVGHALTDTQYF.